This T cell receptor beta chain is drawn from a study of cytomegalovirus exposure and HLA in healthy donors. The overall study: From HLA-typed donors, an early data release held approximately 85 million unique TCRs. Study-wide results and limits: In a later analysis, the majority of CMV-associated beta chains seemingly showed HLA restriction. Associated with cytomegalovirus, according to the listing, were about 160 TCR beta chains.

13 Jbeta primers and 60 Vbeta primers were used for the PCR. The data were produced by immunoSEQ multiplex PCR, yet TCRdb's version contains in-frame clones alone and is incomplete. The sample carries some 130,000 clones, approximately 10% recorded once. In this sample, this clone turned up a few times. Its cognate antigen is unknown. Germline CDR1 and CDR2: SQVTM and ANQGSEA. V was shortened by 7 bases and J by 0 bases, with 19 bases between the two germline ends. The CDR3 runs to 16 residues. The clonotype originates from a woman aged 40 to 50 in good health and CMV-seropositive. The sample taken for sequencing was PBMCs. V and J are TRBV29-1 and TRBJ2-1, with a weak D call TRBD2 (6 bases). CDR3 nucleotides: TGCAGCGGGACGGGACTTCCTTTAGGCTCCTACAATGAGCAGTTCTTC. This sequence encodes CSGTGLPLGSYNEQFF.